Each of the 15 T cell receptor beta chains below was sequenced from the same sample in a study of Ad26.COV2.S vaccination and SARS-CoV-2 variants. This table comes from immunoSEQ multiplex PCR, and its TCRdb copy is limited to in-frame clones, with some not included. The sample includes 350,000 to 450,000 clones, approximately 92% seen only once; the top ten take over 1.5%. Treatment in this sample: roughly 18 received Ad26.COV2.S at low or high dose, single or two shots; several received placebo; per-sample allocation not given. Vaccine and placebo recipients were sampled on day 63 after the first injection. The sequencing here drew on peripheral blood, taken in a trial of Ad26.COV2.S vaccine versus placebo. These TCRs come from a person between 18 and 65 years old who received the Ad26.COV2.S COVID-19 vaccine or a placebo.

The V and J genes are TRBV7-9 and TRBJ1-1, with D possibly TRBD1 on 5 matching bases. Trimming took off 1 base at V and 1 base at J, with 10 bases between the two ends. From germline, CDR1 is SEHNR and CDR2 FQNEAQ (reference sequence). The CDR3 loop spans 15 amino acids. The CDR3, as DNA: TGTGCCAGCAGCTTAGAGGGACTAAGGAACACTGAAGCTTTCTTT. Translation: CASSLEGLRNTEAFF. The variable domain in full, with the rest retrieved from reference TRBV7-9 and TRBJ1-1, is DTGVSQNPRHKITKRGQNVTFRCDPISEHNRLYWYRQTLGQGPEFLTYFQNEAQLEKSRLLSDRFSAERPKGSFSTLEIQRTEQGDSAMYLCASSLEGLRNTEAFFGQGTRLTVV.

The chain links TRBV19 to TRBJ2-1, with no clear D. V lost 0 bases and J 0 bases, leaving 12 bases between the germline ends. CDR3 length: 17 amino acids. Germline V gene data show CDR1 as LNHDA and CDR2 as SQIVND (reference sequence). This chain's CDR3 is CASSIDLGVLSYNEQFF. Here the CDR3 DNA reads TGTGCCAGTAGTATAGATCTAGGTGTTCTCTCCTACAATGAGCAGTTCTTC.

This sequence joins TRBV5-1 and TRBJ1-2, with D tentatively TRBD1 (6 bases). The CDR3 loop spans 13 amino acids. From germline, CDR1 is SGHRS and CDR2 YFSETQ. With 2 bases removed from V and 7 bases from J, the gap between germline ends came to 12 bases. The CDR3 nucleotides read TGCGCCAGCAGCTTAACAGGGACGGCTGGCTACACCTTC. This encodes CASSLTGTAGYTF.

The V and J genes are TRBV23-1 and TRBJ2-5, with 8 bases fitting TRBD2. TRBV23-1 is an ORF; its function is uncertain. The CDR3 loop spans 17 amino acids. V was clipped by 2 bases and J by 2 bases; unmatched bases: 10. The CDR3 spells CASSQGVSGGAQETQYF. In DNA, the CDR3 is TGCGCCAGCAGTCAAGGGGTAAGCGGGGGCGCGCAAGAGACCCAGTACTTC.

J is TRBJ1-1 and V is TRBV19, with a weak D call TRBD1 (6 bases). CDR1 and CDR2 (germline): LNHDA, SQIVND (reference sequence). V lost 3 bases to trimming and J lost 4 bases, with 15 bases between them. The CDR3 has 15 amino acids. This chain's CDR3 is CASSIGGAGRTEAFF. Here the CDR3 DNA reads TGTGCCAGTAGTATTGGGGGGGCAGGGCGCACTGAAGCTTTCTTT.

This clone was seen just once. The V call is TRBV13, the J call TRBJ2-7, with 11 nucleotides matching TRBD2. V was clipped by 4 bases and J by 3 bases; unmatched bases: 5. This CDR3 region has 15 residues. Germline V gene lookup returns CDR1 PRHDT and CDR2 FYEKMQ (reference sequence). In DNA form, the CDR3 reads TGTGCCAGCAGCTCCCTACTAGCGGGGGACTACGAGCAGTACTTC. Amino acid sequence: CASSSLLAGDYEQYF.

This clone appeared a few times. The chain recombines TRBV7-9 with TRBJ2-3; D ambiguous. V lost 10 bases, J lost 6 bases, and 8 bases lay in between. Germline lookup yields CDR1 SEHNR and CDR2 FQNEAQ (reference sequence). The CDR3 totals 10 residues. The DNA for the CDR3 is TGTGCCACAATCCTGGATACGCAGTATTTT. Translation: CATILDTQYF.

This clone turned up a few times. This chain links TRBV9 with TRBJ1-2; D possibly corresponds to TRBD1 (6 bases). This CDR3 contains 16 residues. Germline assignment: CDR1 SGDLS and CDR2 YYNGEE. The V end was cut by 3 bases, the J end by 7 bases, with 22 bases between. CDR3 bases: TGTGCCAGCAGCGCCCATCCTGACAGGATGATAGGTGGCTACACCTTC. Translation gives CASSAHPDRMIGGYTF.

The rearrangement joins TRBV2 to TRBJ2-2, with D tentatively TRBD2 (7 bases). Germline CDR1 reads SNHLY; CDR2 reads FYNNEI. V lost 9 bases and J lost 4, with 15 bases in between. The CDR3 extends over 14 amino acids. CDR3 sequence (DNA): TGTGCCAGTCTACCGGGGGGCTTCACCGGGGAGCTGTTTTTT. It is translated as CASLPGGFTGELFF.

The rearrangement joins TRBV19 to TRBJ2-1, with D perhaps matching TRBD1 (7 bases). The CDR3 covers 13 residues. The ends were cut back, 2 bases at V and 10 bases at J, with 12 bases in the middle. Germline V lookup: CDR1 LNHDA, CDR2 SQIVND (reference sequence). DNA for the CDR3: TGTGCCAGTAGTATACAGGGGGGAAGGGAGCAGTTCTTC. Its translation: CASSIQGGREQFF.

CDR3 in amino acids: CSVQQGSTDTQYF. CDR3 nucleotide sequence: TGCAGCGTTCAACAGGGGAGCACAGATACGCAGTATTTT. This rearrangement joins TRBV29-1 to TRBJ2-3, with 7 bases aligning to TRBD1. The germline V gene has CDR1 SQVTM and CDR2 ANQGSEA. The CDR3 has 13 amino acids. The trim removed 5 bases at V and 0 bases at J, leaving 2 bases unmatched.

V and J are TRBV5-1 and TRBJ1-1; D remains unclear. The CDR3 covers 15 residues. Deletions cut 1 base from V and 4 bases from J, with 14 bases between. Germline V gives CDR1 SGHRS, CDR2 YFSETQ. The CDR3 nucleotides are TGCGCCAGCAGCTTGCATAACCCATGGGGCACTGAAGCTTTCTTT. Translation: CASSLHNPWGTEAFF.

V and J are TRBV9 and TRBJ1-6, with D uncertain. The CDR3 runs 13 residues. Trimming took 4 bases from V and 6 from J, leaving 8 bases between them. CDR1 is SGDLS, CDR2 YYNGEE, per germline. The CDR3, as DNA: TGTGCCAGCAGCCCTCAAACTAATTCACCCCTCCACTTT. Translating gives CASSPQTNSPLHF.

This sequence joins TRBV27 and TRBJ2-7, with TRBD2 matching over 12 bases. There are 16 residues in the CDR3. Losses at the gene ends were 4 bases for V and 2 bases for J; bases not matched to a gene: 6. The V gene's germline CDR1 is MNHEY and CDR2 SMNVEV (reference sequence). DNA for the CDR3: TGTGCCAGCAGTTCCCCGACTAGCGGGGGCCCCTACGAGCAGTACTTC. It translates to CASSSPTSGGPYEQYF.

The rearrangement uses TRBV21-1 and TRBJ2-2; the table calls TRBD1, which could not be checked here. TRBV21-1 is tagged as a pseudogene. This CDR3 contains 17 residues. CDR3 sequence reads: CASSKGDNLSFTGELFF. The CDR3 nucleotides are TGTGCCAGCAGCAAAGGGGACAACCTCTCCTTCACCGGGGAGCTGTTTTTT.